This T cell receptor (beta chain) was documented in a study of blood T cell repertoires in COVID-19. Study information: Italy, Spain and the United States were the sources of the convalescent and acute COVID-19 samples. PBMCs, B-cell-depleted T cells, or T cells provided the cDNA or gDNA that made up the material.

This clone was counted a few times. Deletions cut 3 bases from V and 3 bases from J, with 15 bases between. There are 16 residues in the CDR3. The germline CDR1 and CDR2 sequences are MDHEN and SYDVKM. Assay used: immunoSEQ multiplex PCR; TCRdb lists only in-frame clones, some missing. This sample yields over 95,000 clones, of which 80% to 90% are seen a single time; 4% to 5.5% belongs to the top ten. This clonotype originated in a woman aged 45 to 65 with acute or convalescent COVID-19. The chain is built from TRBV28 and TRBJ1-5; D is unresolved. Sequencing was performed on peripheral blood. Here the CDR3 DNA reads TGTGCCAGCAGTTTGGGAAAAGGGAGGAACAATCAGCCCCAGCATTTT. Translation: CASSLGKGRNNQPQHF.